The sample holds one count of the clone carrying this T cell receptor (beta chain). Here immunoSEQ multiplex PCR was the method, and the copy in TCRdb shows in-frame clones only, minus some. The sample includes 150,000 to 200,000 clones, 86% of them seen just once. This specimen comes from a study of blood T cell repertoires in COVID-19. Background on the study: PBMCs, B-cell-depleted T cells, or T cells were the source of the cDNA or gDNA that made up the material.

This CDR3 has 14 amino acids. V was pared by 5 bases and J by 4 bases, with 11 bases between. CDR1 LNHNV and CDR2 YYDKDF come from the germline V gene (reference sequence). The TCR comes from a man aged 45-60 years with active or convalescent COVID-19. Sample: peripheral blood. This chain links TRBV15 with TRBJ1-4, with unresolved D. CDR3 DNA: TGTGCCACCAGCCCTACGGACTATAATGAAAAACTGTTTTTT. Its protein product is CATSPTDYNEKLFF. The full variable domain, its missing parts supplied by reference TRBV15 and TRBJ1-4, is DAMVIQNPRYQVTQFGKPVTLSCSQTLNHNVMYWYQQKSSQAPKLLFHYYDKDFNNEADTPDNFQSRRPNTSFCFLDIRSPGLGDTAMYLCATSPTDYNEKLFFGSGTQLSVL.